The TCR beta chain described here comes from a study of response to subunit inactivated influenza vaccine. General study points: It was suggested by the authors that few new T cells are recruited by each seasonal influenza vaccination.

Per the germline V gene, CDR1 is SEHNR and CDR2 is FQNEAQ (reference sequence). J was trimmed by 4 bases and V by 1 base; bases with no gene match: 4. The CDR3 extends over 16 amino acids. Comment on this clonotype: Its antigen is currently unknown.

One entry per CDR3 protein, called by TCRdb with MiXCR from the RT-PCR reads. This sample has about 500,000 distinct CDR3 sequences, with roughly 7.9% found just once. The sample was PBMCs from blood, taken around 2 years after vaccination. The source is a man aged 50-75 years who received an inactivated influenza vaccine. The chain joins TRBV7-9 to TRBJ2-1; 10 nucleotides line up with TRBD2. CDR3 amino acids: CASSLVWTSGYNEQFF. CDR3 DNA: TGTGCCAGCAGCTTAGTTTGGACTAGCGGTTACAATGAGCAGTTCTTC.